This entry lists 22 T cell receptor beta chains sequenced from one sample in a study of PD-1 blockade in classical Hodgkin lymphoma. Some clones are missing from TCRdb's copy, which holds only in-frame ones; the method was immunoSEQ multiplex PCR. The sample includes around 70,000 clones, around 75% of them seen just once. Every patient was affected by relapse after autologous stem cell transplantation, while exposure to brentuximab vedotin was not uniform. This material consisted of peripheral blood mononuclear cells (PBMCs), taken before the second cycle of nivolumab. The receptors derive from a human donor with classical Hodgkin lymphoma.

The chain joins TRBV18 to TRBJ1-1; D may be TRBD1 (5 bases). There are 12 residues in the CDR3. The germline V and J ends were trimmed by 3 bases and 6 bases, with 8 bases remaining between them. Germline V gene data show CDR1 as KGHSH and CDR2 as LQKENI. The CDR3: CASSPLTAEAFF. The CDR3 DNA reads as TGTGCCAGCTCACCCTTGACAGCTGAAGCTTTCTTT.

This rearrangement joins TRBV6-5 to TRBJ1-2; D unclear. Germline V lookup: CDR1 MNHEY, CDR2 SVGAGI. The CDR3 totals 12 residues. With 8 bases removed from V and 8 bases from J, the gap between germline ends came to 15 bases. The CDR3 region is CASQLGLGGYTF. CDR3 nucleotides: TGTGCCAGCCAGTTGGGATTGGGGGGCTACACCTTC.

The rearrangement joins TRBV9 to TRBJ2-7; D not resolved. CDR3 length: 13 residues. Per germline, CDR1 SGDLS and CDR2 YYNGEE. V was pared by 4 bases and J by 1 base, with 9 bases between. CDR3 nucleotides: TGTGCCAGCAGCACCACCCCGTCCTACGAGCAGTACTTC. As protein: CASSTTPSYEQYF. Combining the CDR3 with reference TRBV9 and TRBJ2-7 gives the whole variable domain DSGVTQTPKHLITATGQRVTLRCSPRSGDLSVYWYQQSLDQGLQFLIQYYNGEERAKGNILERFSAQQFPDLHSELNLSSLELGDSALYFCASSTTPSYEQYFGPGTRLTVT.

The chain carries TRBV19 and TRBJ1-1, with 8 bases fitting TRBD1. The CDR3 consists of 15 residues. The V gene's germline CDR1 is LNHDA and CDR2 SQIVND (reference sequence). The V and J ends lost 5 bases and 1 base, in that order; junction bases with no gene match: 6. CDR3 nucleotides: TGTGCCAGTAGTGGGACAGGCAAGCCGAACACTGAAGCTTTCTTT. Translated, it gives CASSGTGKPNTEAFF. The full variable domain, with the rest looked up from reference TRBV19 and TRBJ1-1, is DGGITQSPKYLFRKEGQNVTLSCEQNLNHDAMYWYRQDPGQGLRLIYYSQIVNDFQKGDIAEGYSVSREKKESFPLTVTSAQKNPTAFYLCASSGTGKPNTEAFFGQGTRLTVV.

The chain's CDR3 is CASSEPRTDFYGYTF. CDR3 nucleotides: TGTGCCAGCAGTGAGCCTCGAACTGACTTCTATGGCTACACCTTC. V usage is TRBV6-1 and J usage is TRBJ1-2; D call uncertain. Germline assignment: CDR1 MNHNS and CDR2 SASEGT. CDR3 length: 15 amino acids. The germline V and J ends were trimmed by 3 bases and 4 bases, with 15 bases remaining between them.

This clone appeared a few times. The V call is TRBV5-5, the J call TRBJ1-3; D is undetermined. The CDR3 consists of 15 residues. Germline V gives CDR1 SGHKS, CDR2 YYEKEE (reference sequence). Trimming stripped 2 bases from V and 0 bases from J, with 9 bases between. CDR3 amino acids: CASSLPRLSGNTIYF. The DNA for the CDR3 is TGTGCCAGCAGCTTACCGAGACTCTCTGGAAACACCATATATTTT.

The V call is TRBV7-2, the J call TRBJ2-7, with 8 positions matching TRBD1. The CDR3 runs 14 residues. With 5 bases clipped from V and 6 bases from J, the junction kept 9 bases outside the gene matches. CDR1 and CDR2 (germline): SGHTA, FQGNSA. CDR3 protein: CASSTYSGGPEQYF. CDR3 DNA: TGTGCCAGCAGCACCTACTCAGGGGGCCCCGAGCAGTACTTC.

The genes are TRBV10-2 and TRBJ1-5, with D uncertain. CDR1 is WSHSY, CDR2 SAAADI, per germline. CDR3 length: 12 residues. Trimming removed 3 bases from V and 3 bases from J, with 3 bases in between. The CDR3 reads CASSEPNQPQHF. In DNA, the CDR3 is TGCGCCAGCAGTGAACCCAATCAGCCCCAGCATTTT.

The chain carries TRBV6-6 and TRBJ2-7; a weak D match, TRBD2 (6 bases). Germline V gives CDR1 MNHNY, CDR2 SVGAGI (reference sequence). This CDR3 is built from 15 residues. The ends were cut back, 5 bases at V and 5 bases at J, with 19 bases in the middle. The DNA of the CDR3 is TGTGCCAGCAGTGGGACGGGGGAAAGAATCCACGAGCAGTACTTC. Protein sequence: CASSGTGERIHEQYF.

This clone is termed medium-sized. The chain is built from TRBV2 and TRBJ2-7; 7 bases are shared with TRBD2. The germline CDR1 and CDR2 sequences are SNHLY and FYNNEI. J lost 5 bases, V lost 8 bases, and 12 bases had no gene match. The CDR3 is 14 amino acids. This chain's CDR3 is CASSSYRGGNEQYF. The CDR3 DNA is TGTGCCAGCTCTAGTTACCGGGGAGGGAACGAGCAGTACTTC.

The chain carries TRBV2 and TRBJ1-1; maybe TRBD1 (5 bases). V was shortened by 6 bases and J by 1 base, with 12 bases between the two germline ends. The length of the CDR3 is 14 residues. Germline CDR1 and CDR2: SNHLY and FYNNEI. CDR3 sequence: CASSAGRQNTEAFF. In DNA, the CDR3 is TGTGCCAGCAGCGCGGGACGGCAGAACACTGAAGCTTTCTTT.

The J gene is TRBJ1-1, the V gene TRBV7-6; D possibly corresponds to TRBD1 (5 bases). Per the germline V gene, CDR1 is SGHVS and CDR2 is FNYEAQ. The CDR3 totals 14 residues. V was trimmed by 1 base and J by 12 bases, leaving 18 bases between them. The CDR3 here is CASSLGDPPHDTFF. The CDR3 nucleotides are TGTGCCAGCAGCTTAGGGGACCCACCCCACGACACTTTCTTT.

The V call is TRBV11-1, the J call TRBJ2-5; perhaps TRBD1 as D (6 bases). The CDR3 has 14 amino acids. The V gene's germline CDR1 is SGHAT and CDR2 FQDESV (reference sequence). The ends were cut back, 2 bases at V and 5 bases at J, with 12 bases in the middle. Written as DNA, the CDR3 is TGTGCCAGCAGCTTAACAGGGTCATGGGAGACCCAGTACTTC. Translated: CASSLTGSWETQYF.

The J gene is TRBJ1-4, the V gene TRBV6-1; D gene ambiguous. The CDR3 is 17 amino acids. CDR1 is MNHNS, CDR2 SASEGT, per germline. Trimming shortened V by 2 bases and J by 4 bases, and 17 bases separated the two germline ends. The CDR3 DNA is TGTGCCAGCAGTGAAACAAGGAGGGCCACTTTTAATGAAAAACTGTTTTTT. Protein product: CASSETRRATFNEKLFF.

This sequence joins TRBV4-1 and TRBJ2-2, with D uncertain. V gave up 5 bases and J gave up 5 bases, with 12 bases separating them. The CDR3 totals 14 residues. Germline V gene data show CDR1 as MGHRA and CDR2 as YSYEKL. The CDR3 DNA reads as TGCGCCAGCAGCGGGCTAGTCGGGACCGGGGAGCTGTTTTTT. Amino acids: CASSGLVGTGELFF.

The genes are TRBV19 and TRBJ1-5; D may be TRBD1 (6 bases). Germline CDR1 LNHDA, CDR2 SQIVND (reference sequence). Trimming pared 7 bases from V and 6 bases from J, leaving 16 bases between. The CDR3 consists of 14 residues. This CDR3 is CASMVGPGVQPQHF. As DNA, the CDR3 is TGTGCCAGTATGGTAGGGCCAGGGGTTCAGCCCCAGCATTTT. The whole variable domain, filled in from reference TRBV19 and TRBJ1-5, reads DGGITQSPKYLFRKEGQNVTLSCEQNLNHDAMYWYRQDPGQGLRLIYYSQIVNDFQKGDIAEGYSVSREKKESFPLTVTSAQKNPTAFYLCASMVGPGVQPQHFGDGTRLSIL.

The chain carries TRBV6-5 and TRBJ1-4; 8 bases map to TRBD1. V gave up 11 bases and J gave up 8 bases; unmatched junction bases: 13. Germline loops: CDR1 MNHEY, CDR2 SVGAGI. The CDR3 consists of 14 residues. DNA for the CDR3: TGTGCCTGCTTGATCGACAGGGGTCAAGAAAAACTGTTTTTT. Its protein product is CACLIDRGQEKLFF.

The chain recombines TRBV28 with TRBJ2-5, with 7 bases aligning to TRBD2. The J segment lost 2 bases and the V segment lost 3 bases, leaving 3 bases of the junction unmatched. Germline loops: CDR1 MDHEN, CDR2 SYDVKM. This CDR3 is 14 amino acids long. The DNA for the CDR3 is TGTGCCAGCAGTTTGGGCGGGGGTCAAGAGACCCAGTACTTC. Its translation: CASSLGGGQETQYF.

CDR3 coding DNA: TGTGCCAGCAGTGTCCTAGCGGGAGGGCCGGGAGAGCAGTACTTC. This gives the protein CASSVLAGGPGEQYF. V is TRBV2 and J is TRBJ2-7; 12 positions match TRBD2. This CDR3 spans 15 amino acids. Germline CDR1 SNHLY, CDR2 FYNNEI. Losses at the gene ends were 4 bases for V and 7 bases for J; bases not matched to a gene: 8.

Of note for this clone: In the same sample, other DNA sequences code for this CDR3. The V call is TRBV5-1, the J call TRBJ2-3; D remains unclear. V shed 1 base and J shed 0 bases, with 0 bases lying between them. The germline V gene has CDR1 SGHRS and CDR2 YFSETQ. CDR3 length: 12 amino acids. CDR3 sequence reads: CASSLSTDTQYF. CDR3 in DNA: TGCGCCAGCAGCTTGAGCACAGATACGCAGTATTTT.

The chain recombines TRBV30 with TRBJ2-7; tentatively, D is TRBD1 (6 bases). V lost 2 bases and J lost 4, with 12 bases in between. In germline, CDR1 is GTSNPN, CDR2 SVGIG (reference sequence). The CDR3 consists of 13 residues. The DNA for the CDR3 is TGTGCCTGGAGTTATGGGGGCCCTTACGAGCAGTACTTC. Residues: CAWSYGGPYEQYF.

The rearrangement uses TRBV28 and TRBJ2-7, with 9 bases lining up with TRBD1. This CDR3 spans 12 amino acids. J gave up 9 bases and V 6 bases, and 6 bases lay outside the gene matches. The germline V gene has CDR1 MDHEN and CDR2 SYDVKM. The CDR3 loop reads CASRTGGKWQYF. As DNA, the CDR3 is TGTGCCAGCAGGACAGGGGGGAAATGGCAGTACTTC. Complete variable domain (other parts from reference TRBV28 and TRBJ2-7): DVKVTQSSRYLVKRTGEKVFLECVQDMDHENMFWYRQDPGLGLRLIYFSYDVKMKEKGDIPEGYSVSREKKERFSLILESASTNQTSMYLCASRTGGKWQYFGPGTRLTVT.